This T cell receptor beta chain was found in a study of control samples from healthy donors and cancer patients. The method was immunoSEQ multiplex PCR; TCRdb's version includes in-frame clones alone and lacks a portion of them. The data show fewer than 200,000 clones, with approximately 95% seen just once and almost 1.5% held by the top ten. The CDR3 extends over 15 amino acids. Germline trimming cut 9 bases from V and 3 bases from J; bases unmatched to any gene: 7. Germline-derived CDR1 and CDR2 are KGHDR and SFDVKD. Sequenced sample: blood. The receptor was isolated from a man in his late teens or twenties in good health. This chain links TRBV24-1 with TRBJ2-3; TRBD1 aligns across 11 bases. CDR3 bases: TGTGCCACCGGATCCCGGGACAGGGGGACAGATACGCAGTATTTT. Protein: CATGSRDRGTDTQYF.